This T cell receptor beta chain was identified in a study of OX40 agonist ivuxolimab in advanced cancers. Turning to the study itself: An agonistic anti-OX40 (CD134) antibody, ivuxolimab, was used to treat the patients. Three patients, one with hepatocellular carcinoma and two with cutaneous melanoma, responded partially.

Here immunoSEQ multiplex PCR was the method, and the copy in TCRdb shows in-frame clones only, minus some. The data contain tens of thousands of clones, about 90% of them singletons. This CDR3 spans 17 amino acids. Per germline, CDR1 SGHNT and CDR2 YYREEE (reference sequence). The V segment lost 1 base and the J segment 8 bases; nucleotides outside the gene matches: 10. This chain joins TRBV5-4 and TRBJ2-1; 12 positions agree with TRBD2. The specimen was CD4+ or CD8+ T cells sorted from blood, collected in a trial of the OX40 agonist ivuxolimab. This receptor was obtained from an adult with an advanced solid tumor such as melanoma, head and neck, liver or kidney cancer. The CDR3 DNA reads TGTGCCAGCAGCTTGAGGCTAGCGGGAGGGCCTAGCGATGAGCAGTTCTTC. It is translated as CASSLRLAGGPSDEQFF. Variable domain in full (rest from reference TRBV5-4 and TRBJ2-1): ETGVTQSPTHLIKTRGQQVTLRCSSQSGHNTVSWYQQALGQGPQFIFQYYREEENGRGNFPPRFSGLQFPNYSSELNVNALELDDSALYLCASSLRLAGGPSDEQFFGPGTRLTVL.